This T cell receptor beta chain was captured in a study of cytomegalovirus exposure and HLA in healthy donors. This clone has a single count. A multiplex PCR was run with 60 Vbeta primers and 13 Jbeta primers. Profiling relied on immunoSEQ multiplex PCR, and the TCRdb table lists in-frame clones only, not all of them. Of over 150,000 clones in the sample, about four fifths were seen once. J was trimmed by 6 bases and V by 6 bases; bases with no gene match: 7. CDR3 length: 15 residues. CDR1 and CDR2 from the germline V gene are SNHLY and FYNNEI. This clonotype originated in a woman in her forties or fifties in good health and CMV-seronegative. The chain carries TRBV2 and TRBJ2-1; 11 nucleotides line up with TRBD2. Sequenced: PBMCs. This CDR3 is CASRFGTSGSNEQFF. DNA of the CDR3: TGTGCCAGCAGGTTCGGGACTAGCGGTTCCAATGAGCAGTTCTTC.